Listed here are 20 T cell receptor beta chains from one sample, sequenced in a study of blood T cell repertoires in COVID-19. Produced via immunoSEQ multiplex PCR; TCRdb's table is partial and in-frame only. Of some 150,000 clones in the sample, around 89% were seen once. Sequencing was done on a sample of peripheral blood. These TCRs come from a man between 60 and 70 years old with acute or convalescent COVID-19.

CDR3: CASSNPDYSNQPQHF. In nucleotides, the CDR3 is TGTGCCAGCAGCAACCCAGATTATAGCAATCAGCCCCAGCATTTT. The chain couples TRBV21-1 to TRBJ1-5; the tabulated D call, TRBD1, remains unverified against the DNA. TRBV21-1 is a pseudogene. This CDR3 has 15 amino acids.

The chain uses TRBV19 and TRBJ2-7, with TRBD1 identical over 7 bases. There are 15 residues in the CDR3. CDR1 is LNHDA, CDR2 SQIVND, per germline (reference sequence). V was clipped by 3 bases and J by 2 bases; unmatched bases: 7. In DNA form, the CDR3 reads TGTGCCAGTAGTATGAGGACAGGAAACACCTACGAGCAGTACTTC. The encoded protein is CASSMRTGNTYEQYF. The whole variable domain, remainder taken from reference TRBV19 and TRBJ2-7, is DGGITQSPKYLFRKEGQNVTLSCEQNLNHDAMYWYRQDPGQGLRLIYYSQIVNDFQKGDIAEGYSVSREKKESFPLTVTSAQKNPTAFYLCASSMRTGNTYEQYFGPGTRLTVT.

Written as DNA, the CDR3 is TGTGCCACCAGCAGAGATAGACAGGGCCTCGAGCAGTACTTC. It encodes CATSRDRQGLEQYF. The chain recombines TRBV15 with TRBJ2-7; 7 bases map to TRBD1. Germline loops: CDR1 LNHNV, CDR2 YYDKDF (reference sequence). The ends lost 0 bases at V and 6 bases at J; junction bases unmatched: 5. CDR3 length: 14 residues.

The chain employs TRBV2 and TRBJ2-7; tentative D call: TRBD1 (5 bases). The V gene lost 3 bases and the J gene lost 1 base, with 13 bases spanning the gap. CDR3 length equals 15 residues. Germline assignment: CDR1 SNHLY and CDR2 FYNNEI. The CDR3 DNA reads TGTGCCAGCAGTGAGGGGCAGCCCCCTTCCTACGAGCAGTACTTC. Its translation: CASSEGQPPSYEQYF.

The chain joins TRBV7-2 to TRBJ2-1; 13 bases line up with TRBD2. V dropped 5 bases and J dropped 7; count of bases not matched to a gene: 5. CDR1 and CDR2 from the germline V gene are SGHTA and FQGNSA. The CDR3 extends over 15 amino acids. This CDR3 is CASSGTSGGVNEQFF. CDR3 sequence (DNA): TGTGCCAGCAGCGGTACTAGCGGGGGGGTAAATGAGCAGTTCTTC. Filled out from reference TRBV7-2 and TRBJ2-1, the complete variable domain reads GAGVSQSPSNKVTEKGKDVELRCDPISGHTALYWYRQSLGQGLEFLIYFQGNSAPDKSGLPSDRFSAERTGGSVSTLTIQRTQQEDSAVYLCASSGTSGGVNEQFFGPGTRLTVL.

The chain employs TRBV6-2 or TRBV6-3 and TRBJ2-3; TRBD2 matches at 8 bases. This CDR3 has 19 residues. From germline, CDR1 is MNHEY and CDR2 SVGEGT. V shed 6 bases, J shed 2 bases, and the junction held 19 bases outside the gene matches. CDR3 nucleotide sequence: TGTGCCAGCAGCCGACACCCTAAGTCACTAGCGGAACTCACAGATACGCAGTATTTT. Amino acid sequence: CASSRHPKSLAELTDTQYF.

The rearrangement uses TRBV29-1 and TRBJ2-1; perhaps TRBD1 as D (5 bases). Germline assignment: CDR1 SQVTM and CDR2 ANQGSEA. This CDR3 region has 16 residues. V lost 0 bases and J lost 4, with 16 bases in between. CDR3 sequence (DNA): TGCAGCGTTGAAGATGAGCAGGGCCCTGCTTACAATGAGCAGTTCTTC. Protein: CSVEDEQGPAYNEQFF.

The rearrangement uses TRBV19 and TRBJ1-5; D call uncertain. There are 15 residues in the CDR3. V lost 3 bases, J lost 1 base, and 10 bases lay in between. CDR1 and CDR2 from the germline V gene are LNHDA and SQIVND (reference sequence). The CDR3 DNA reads TGTGCCAGTAGTATGGAGAGGGTGAGCAATCAGCCCCAGCATTTT. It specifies CASSMERVSNQPQHF.

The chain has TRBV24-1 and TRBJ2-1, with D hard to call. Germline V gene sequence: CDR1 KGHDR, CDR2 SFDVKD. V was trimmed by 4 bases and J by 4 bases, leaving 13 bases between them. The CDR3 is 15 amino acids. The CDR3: CATSDGALVYNEQFF. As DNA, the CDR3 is TGTGCCACCAGTGACGGAGCCCTAGTTTACAATGAGCAGTTCTTC.

The CDR3 region has the DNA TGTGCCAGTAGTAGCAGGAATGCTAACTATGGCTACACCTTC. It yields the protein CASSSRNANYGYTF. This chain uses TRBV19 with TRBJ1-2; D unclear. The CDR3 spans 14 residues. With 4 bases removed from V and 0 bases from J, the gap between germline ends came to 9 bases. CDR1 LNHDA and CDR2 SQIVND come from the germline V gene (reference sequence).

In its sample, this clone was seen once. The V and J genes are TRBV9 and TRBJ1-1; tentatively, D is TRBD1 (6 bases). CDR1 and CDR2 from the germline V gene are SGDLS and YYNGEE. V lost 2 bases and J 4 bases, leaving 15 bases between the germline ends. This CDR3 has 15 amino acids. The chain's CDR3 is CASSVRSGVVTEAFF. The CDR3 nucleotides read TGTGCCAGCAGCGTCAGGTCAGGGGTTGTCACTGAAGCTTTCTTT. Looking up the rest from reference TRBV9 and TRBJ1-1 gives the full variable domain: DSGVTQTPKHLITATGQRVTLRCSPRSGDLSVYWYQQSLDQGLQFLIQYYNGEERAKGNILERFSAQQFPDLHSELNLSSLELGDSALYFCASSVRSGVVTEAFFGQGTRLTVV.

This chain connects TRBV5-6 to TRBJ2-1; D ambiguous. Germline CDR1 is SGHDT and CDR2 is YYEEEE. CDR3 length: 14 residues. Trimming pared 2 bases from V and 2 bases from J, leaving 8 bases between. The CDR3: CASSLWATYNEQFF. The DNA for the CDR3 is TGTGCCAGCAGCTTATGGGCAACCTACAATGAGCAGTTCTTC. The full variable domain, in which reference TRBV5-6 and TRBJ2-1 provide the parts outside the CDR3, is DAGVTQSPTHLIKTRGQQVTLRCSPKSGHDTVSWYQQALGQGPQFIFQYYEEEERQRGNFPDRFSGHQFPNYSSELNVNALLLGDSALYLCASSLWATYNEQFFGPGTRLTVL.

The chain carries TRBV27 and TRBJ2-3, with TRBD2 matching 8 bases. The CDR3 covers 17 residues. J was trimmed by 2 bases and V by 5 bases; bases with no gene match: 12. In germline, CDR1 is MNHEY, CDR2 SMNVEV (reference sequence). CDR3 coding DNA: TGTGCCAGCAGTCTACCCTCGGCGGGGGGCATCACAGATACGCAGTATTTT. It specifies CASSLPSAGGITDTQYF.

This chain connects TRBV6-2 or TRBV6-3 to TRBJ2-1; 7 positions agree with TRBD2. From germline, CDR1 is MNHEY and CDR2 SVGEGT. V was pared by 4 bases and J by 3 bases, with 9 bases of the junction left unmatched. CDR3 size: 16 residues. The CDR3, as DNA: TGTGCCAGCAGTTCCAACCGTGCGGGAGACTACAATGAGCAGTTCTTC. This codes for CASSSNRAGDYNEQFF.

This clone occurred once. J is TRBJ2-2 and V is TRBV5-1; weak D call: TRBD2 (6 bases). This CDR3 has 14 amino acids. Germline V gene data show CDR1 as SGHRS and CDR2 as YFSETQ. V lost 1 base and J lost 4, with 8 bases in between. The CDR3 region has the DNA TGCGCCAGCAGCTTGACAGCGGGCACCGGGGAGCTGTTTTTT. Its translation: CASSLTAGTGELFF.

CDR3 nucleotides: TGCGCCAGCAGCCAAGGGCGGGACAGGGCTTCTGAAGCTTTCTTT. This translates into CASSQGRDRASEAFF. The V call is TRBV4-1, the J call TRBJ1-1, with 9 bases aligning to TRBD1. The CDR3 contains 15 residues. Trimming took 1 base from V and 6 from J; bases not matched to a gene: 6. The germline V gene encodes CDR1 MGHRA and CDR2 YSYEKL.

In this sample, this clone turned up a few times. CDR3 DNA: TGTGCTAGTGGTTTGGGACAGGCCAAAGGGGATACGCAGTATTTT. The encoded protein is CASGLGQAKGDTQYF. The chain employs TRBV12-5 and TRBJ2-3, with D perhaps TRBD1 (6 bases). The CDR3 spans 15 residues. Germline CDR1 is LGHNT and CDR2 is FRNRAP. Trimming left V 1 base short and J 6 bases short, with 14 bases between.

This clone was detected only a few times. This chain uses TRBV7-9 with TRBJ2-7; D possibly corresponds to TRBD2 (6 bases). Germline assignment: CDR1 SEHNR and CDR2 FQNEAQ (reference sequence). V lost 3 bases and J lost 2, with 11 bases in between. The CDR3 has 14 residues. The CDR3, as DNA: TGTGCCAGCAGCTTGGGGGGTGATCCCTACGAGCAGTACTTC. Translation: CASSLGGDPYEQYF.

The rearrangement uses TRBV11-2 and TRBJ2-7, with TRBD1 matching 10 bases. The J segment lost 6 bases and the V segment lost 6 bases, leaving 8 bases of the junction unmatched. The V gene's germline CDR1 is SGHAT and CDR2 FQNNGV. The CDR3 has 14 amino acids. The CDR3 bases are TGTGCCAGCAGTTCCGGGACAGGGGTCTCCGAGCAGTACTTC. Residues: CASSSGTGVSEQYF.

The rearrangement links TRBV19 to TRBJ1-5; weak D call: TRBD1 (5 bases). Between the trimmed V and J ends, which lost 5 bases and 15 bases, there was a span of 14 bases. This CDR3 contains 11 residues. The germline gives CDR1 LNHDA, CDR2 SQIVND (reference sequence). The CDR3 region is CASSLSGERHF. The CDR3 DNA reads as TGTGCCAGTAGTTTATCGGGGGAGCGGCATTTT. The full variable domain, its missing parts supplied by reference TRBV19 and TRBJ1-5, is DGGITQSPKYLFRKEGQNVTLSCEQNLNHDAMYWYRQDPGQGLRLIYYSQIVNDFQKGDIAEGYSVSREKKESFPLTVTSAQKNPTAFYLCASSLSGERHFGDGTRLSIL.